The 5 T cell receptor beta chains below come from one sample, sequenced in a study of T-cell reconstitution after alpha-beta-depleted transplantation in children (dated by TCRdb to the mid-2010s). Receptor amplification or capture employed PCR. The data were produced on an Illumina HiSeq 2500. TCR library preparation used molecular barcoding, with unique molecular identifiers applied to normalize quantification of the TCRbeta repertoire. The public reads were reanalyzed by TCRdb: fastp trimming at Q25, MiXCR alignment, in-frame beta chains only. Merged by CDR3 protein, the rows form single entries marked with the most common genes and DNA. This sample gives about 500,000 distinct CDR3 sequences in total; 9.5% to 12% of them show up just once. Together, the top ten hold 11% to 15% of the sample. In the paper's terms, the treatment or condition label means: allogeneic hematopoietic cell transplantation with graft depleted of TCRalphabeta T cells and CD19 B cells.

Sequencing used PBMCs, mostly from graft donor cells, obtained 180 days after TCRalphabeta/CD19-depleted stem cell transplant. The receptors come from a female patient aged 2 to 10 who had a stem cell transplant for aplastic anemia, so the T cells may come from the graft donor.

Only a few counts were recorded for this clonotype. This chain joins TRBV12-3 or TRBV12-4 and TRBJ2-4; D remains ambiguous. The CDR3 extends over 15 amino acids. V lost 1 base and J 6 bases, leaving 13 bases between the germline ends. CDR3 region: CASSLGRPRVNIQYF. CDR3 DNA sequence: TGTGCCAGCAGTTTAGGGAGACCCCGGGTAAACATTCAGTACTTC.

This CDR3 is CASLLTQQDNTEAFF. Here the CDR3 DNA reads TGTGCCAGCCTCCTAACGCAACAGGACAACACTGAAGCTTTCTTT. This chain links TRBV6-1 with TRBJ1-1; maybe TRBD1 (5 bases). Germline lookup yields CDR1 MNHNS and CDR2 SASEGT. The CDR3 has 15 amino acids. V was trimmed by 8 bases and J by 2 bases, leaving 18 bases between them.

This clonotype has a handful of counts. The chain links TRBV7-2 to TRBJ1-6; D is unresolved. Looked up from germline, CDR1 is SGHTA and CDR2 is FQGNSA. This CDR3 has 12 amino acids. Trimming removed 2 bases from V and 14 bases from J, with 10 bases in between. CDR3 residues: CASSLIAFTLHF. The CDR3 DNA sequence: TGTGCCAGCAGCTTAATAGCGTTCACCCTCCACTTT.

There are many counts of this clonotype. The genes are TRBV5-1 and TRBJ2-3; D assignment may be TRBD1 or TRBD2 (5 bases each). The CDR3 has 15 amino acids. Germline V CDR1 and CDR2: SGHRS, YFSETQ. V was cut by 0 bases and J by 2 bases, with 10 bases left in between. This CDR3 reads CASSLAGPPTDTQYF. The CDR3 DNA follows: TGCGCCAGCAGCTTGGCGGGGCCTCCCACAGATACGCAGTATTTT.

The CDR3 bases are TGTGCCAGCAGTTCCTACTTGCTTCGGGACAACACAGATACGCAGTATTTT. It is translated as CASSSYLLRDNTDTQYF. The chain combines TRBV6-2 or TRBV6-3 with TRBJ2-3; perhaps TRBD1 as D (6 bases). Trimming cost V 4 bases and J 2 bases, with 19 bases left between them. Germline CDR1 and CDR2: MNHEY and SVGEGT. The CDR3 is 17 residues long.